The entry that follows covers one TCR beta chain sequence. Its target is not known. The germline gives CDR1 SNHLY, CDR2 FYNNEI. This CDR3 has 14 residues. With V trimmed by 8 bases and J by 7 bases, 12 bases remained unmatched. This sample's TCRbeta library carried unique molecular identifier barcodes. TCRdb re-called the PCR reads through MiXCR, storing one row per CDR3 protein. The sample contains roughly 790,000 distinct CDR3 sequences, less than 20% of which appear only once. This sample was included in a study of T-cell reconstitution after alpha-beta-depleted transplantation in children. General study results and limits: Newly made T cells mostly supplied T-cell counts and diversity one year after transplant. Surviving recipient T cells and intrathymic progenitors accounted for some patients' high TCRbeta diversity at day 60. Reportedly, only several hundred clones from non-depleted graft cells drove alpha-beta T-cell counts at about two months.

This sequence joins TRBV2 and TRBJ2-7, with 9 bases lining up with TRBD1. The sequence was obtained from a male patient younger than 18 who had a stem cell transplant for acute lymphoblastic leukemia, so the T cells may come from the graft donor. The sequencing here drew on PBMCs, mostly from graft donor cells, taken 360 days after TCRalphabeta/CD19-depleted stem cell transplant. As DNA, the CDR3 is TGTGCCAGCCGACCGGGACAGGGAACGGTTGAGCAGTACTTC. Translating gives CASRPGQGTVEQYF.